The 31 T cell receptor beta chains below were found in one sample sequenced in a study of T cell responses to AZD1222 COVID-19 vaccine. Some clones are missing from TCRdb's copy, which holds only in-frame ones; the method was immunoSEQ multiplex PCR. The data show around 160,000 clones, approximately 89% seen once. The sequencing here drew on peripheral blood, taken on day 0 of AZD1222 vaccination. These receptors all come from an adult in good health.

Only one count was recorded for this clone. This chain joins TRBV7-9 and TRBJ2-2, with D maybe TRBD1 (5 bases). Per the germline V gene, CDR1 is SEHNR and CDR2 is FQNEAQ (reference sequence). The length of the CDR3 is 13 residues. V was trimmed by 10 bases and J by 6 bases, leaving 15 bases between them. The CDR3 DNA follows: TGTGCCATCAGAAGACAGAGGCCCGGGGAGCTGTTTTTT. Translating gives CAIRRQRPGELFF.

This chain links TRBV4-1 with TRBJ2-1; D unclear. CDR1 and CDR2 (germline): MGHRA, YSYEKL. There are 16 residues in the CDR3. Trimming took 1 base from V and 2 from J, leaving 12 bases between them. The CDR3 protein is CASSQATKTAYNEQFF. CDR3 in DNA: TGCGCCAGCAGCCAAGCCACCAAGACTGCCTACAATGAGCAGTTCTTC.

The chain links TRBV15 to TRBJ2-7; no clear D. Looked up from germline, CDR1 is LNHNV and CDR2 is YYDKDF (reference sequence). There are 15 residues in the CDR3. Deletions cut 5 bases from V and 0 bases from J, with 14 bases between. CDR3: CATSRAPANSYEQYF. The CDR3 DNA reads as TGTGCCACCAGCCGGGCTCCGGCCAACTCCTACGAGCAGTACTTC.

The chain combines TRBV7-2 with TRBJ2-1, with TRBD1 matching 7 bases. The ends lost 5 bases at V and 4 bases at J; junction bases unmatched: 5. The CDR3 has 14 amino acids. CDR1 and CDR2 (germline): SGHTA, FQGNSA. The CDR3 DNA sequence: TGTGCCAGCAGCCTCGGACAGGCATACAATGAGCAGTTCTTC. This translates into CASSLGQAYNEQFF.

The chain uses TRBV5-8 and TRBJ2-2; 12 bases are shared with TRBD2. Germline V gene data show CDR1 as SGHTS and CDR2 as YDEGEE. The V segment lost 3 bases and the J segment 3 bases; nucleotides outside the gene matches: 6. The CDR3 contains 17 residues. The CDR3 coding sequence is TGTGCCAGCAGCTCGCCCCTAGCGGGAGGGGACACCGGGGAGCTGTTTTTT. Its translation is CASSSPLAGGDTGELFF.

This chain connects TRBV9 to TRBJ2-3, with 10 bases matching TRBD2. V shed 4 bases and J 3 bases; nucleotides not matched to a gene: 11. Germline V CDR1 and CDR2: SGDLS, YYNGEE. This CDR3 has 17 residues. The CDR3 region is CASSLTLAGGGTDTQYF. CDR3 in DNA: TGTGCCAGCAGCCTGACTTTAGCGGGAGGAGGGACAGATACGCAGTATTTT.

This chain joins TRBV7-9 and TRBJ1-5, with D uncertain. Germline assignment: CDR1 SEHNR and CDR2 FQNEAQ (reference sequence). The CDR3 length is 14 residues. Trimming shortened V by 5 bases and J by 6 bases, and 14 bases separated the two germline ends. In DNA, the CDR3 is TGTGCCAGCAGCCCCGGACTTTCAGGTCAGCCCCAGCATTTT. Translated, it gives CASSPGLSGQPQHF.

This clone was seen a single time. Here the CDR3 DNA reads TGTGCCAGCAGCAAAGTGTTCGGTCGAAACTATGGCTACACCTTC. Protein product: CASSKVFGRNYGYTF. The chain joins TRBV21-1 to TRBJ1-2. TRBV21-1 is noted as a pseudogene. The CDR3 covers 15 residues.

This sequence joins TRBV2 and TRBJ1-5; 7 nucleotides agree with TRBD1. There are 15 residues in the CDR3. The junction had 9 bases not matched to a gene; V was cut back by 4 bases and J by 6 bases. The germline gives CDR1 SNHLY, CDR2 FYNNEI. CDR3 region: CASSGDSGPGQPQHF. In nucleotides, the CDR3 is TGTGCCAGCAGTGGGGACAGTGGCCCCGGTCAGCCCCAGCATTTT.

This chain uses TRBV5-4 with TRBJ1-2; maybe TRBD1 (6 bases). The CDR3 spans 15 residues. CDR1 is SGHNT and CDR2 is YYREEE in the germline V gene (reference sequence). The V gene lost 0 bases and the J gene lost 4 bases, with 13 bases spanning the gap. DNA of the CDR3: TGTGCCAGCAGCTTGGCATACAGGGAAACCTATGGCTACACCTTC. It specifies CASSLAYRETYGYTF.

In this sample, this clone turned up once. This chain links TRBV14 with TRBJ1-6, with D unclear. The V end was cut by 0 bases, the J end by 7 bases, with 7 bases between. This CDR3 is built from 14 residues. CDR1 is SGHDN, CDR2 FVKESK, per germline. Here the CDR3 reads CASSQEFGNSPLHF. The CDR3 nucleotides read TGTGCCAGCAGCCAAGAGTTCGGAAATTCACCCCTCCACTTT.

The chain uses TRBV19 and TRBJ1-1, with D unresolved. The CDR3 has 13 amino acids. The V and J ends lost 2 bases and 1 base respectively, with 5 bases between them. Germline CDR1 is LNHDA and CDR2 is SQIVND (reference sequence). The CDR3 DNA follows: TGTGCCAGTAGTATAACAGAGAACACTGAAGCTTTCTTT. Its translation is CASSITENTEAFF. Full variable domain (missing parts from reference TRBV19 and TRBJ1-1): DGGITQSPKYLFRKEGQNVTLSCEQNLNHDAMYWYRQDPGQGLRLIYYSQIVNDFQKGDIAEGYSVSREKKESFPLTVTSAQKNPTAFYLCASSITENTEAFFGQGTRLTVV.

This chain uses TRBV7-3 with TRBJ2-3; 10 bases line up with TRBD2. Germline CDR1 SGHTA, CDR2 FQGTGA. After removal of 2 bases from V and 6 bases from J, the junction contained 8 bases not matched to a gene. There are 16 residues in the CDR3. Here the CDR3 DNA reads TGTGCCAGCAGCTTATGGCTAGCGGGAGTCCCGGATACGCAGTATTTT. This gives the protein CASSLWLAGVPDTQYF.

There are a few counts of this clone. The CDR3 is CASRTSGSADTQYF. The CDR3 DNA reads as TGTGCCAGCCGGACTAGCGGGAGCGCCGATACGCAGTATTTT. The chain uses TRBV7-9 and TRBJ2-3; TRBD2 matches 13 bases. The junction had 5 bases not matched to a gene; V was cut back by 8 bases and J by 6 bases. Per germline, CDR1 SEHNR and CDR2 FQNEAQ (reference sequence). The CDR3 length is 14 residues. The whole variable domain, filled in from reference TRBV7-9 and TRBJ2-3, reads DTGVSQNPRHKITKRGQNVTFRCDPISEHNRLYWYRQTLGQGPEFLTYFQNEAQLEKSRLLSDRFSAERPKGSFSTLEIQRTEQGDSAMYLCASRTSGSADTQYFGPGTRLTVL.

J is TRBJ1-2 and V is TRBV29-1, with a possible D match to TRBD1 (6 bases). From germline, CDR1 is SQVTM and CDR2 ANQGSEA. There are 13 residues in the CDR3. Trimming removed 0 bases from V and 8 bases from J, with 13 bases in between. CDR3 coding DNA: TGCAGCGTTGAAGAGTCCAGGGGAGGAGGCTACACCTTC. Encoded protein: CSVEESRGGGYTF.

This chain joins TRBV7-8 and TRBJ2-1; 7 bases agree with TRBD1. This CDR3 is built from 12 residues. Germline lookup yields CDR1 SGHVS and CDR2 FQNEAQ. V lost 4 bases, J lost 8 bases, and 2 bases stayed unmatched. CDR3 DNA sequence: TGTGCCAGCAGCTACAGGGGAGATGAGCAGTTCTTC. Amino acids: CASSYRGDEQFF.

The chain uses TRBV4-1 and TRBJ1-4; the match to TRBD1 covers 7 bases. CDR1 and CDR2 (germline): MGHRA, YSYEKL. The CDR3 extends over 15 amino acids. V lost 1 base, J lost 11 bases, and 10 bases stayed unmatched. Written as DNA, the CDR3 is TGCGCCAGCAGCCAAGGACAGGGACTTTTGGCGAAACTGTTTTTT. It specifies CASSQGQGLLAKLFF.

V and J are TRBV2 and TRBJ1-1; 8 bases agree with TRBD1. This CDR3 spans 13 amino acids. Germline CDR1 is SNHLY and CDR2 is FYNNEI. V dropped 6 bases and J dropped 5; count of bases not matched to a gene: 5. This CDR3 is CASRDREGTEAFF. The CDR3 nucleotides read TGTGCCAGCAGGGACAGGGAAGGAACTGAAGCTTTCTTT.

The chain joins TRBV28 to TRBJ1-1, with D hard to call. The CDR3 is 14 amino acids. V lost 5 bases, J lost 4 bases, and 14 bases lay in between. CDR1 and CDR2 (germline): MDHEN, SYDVKM. The CDR3 DNA sequence: TGTGCCAGCAGTGGACCGAAGATGGTCACTGAAGCTTTCTTT. The encoded protein is CASSGPKMVTEAFF.

The rearrangement joins TRBV24-1 to TRBJ2-5; TRBD2 is a possible D gene (6 bases). CDR1 and CDR2 (germline): KGHDR, SFDVKD. Trimming pared 3 bases from V and 4 bases from J, leaving 20 bases between. The CDR3 is made up of 17 amino acids. For the CDR3, the DNA is TGTGCCACCAGTGATCGGGGGACTTACTCTTCCGGAGAGACCCAGTACTTC. Translation gives CATSDRGTYSSGETQYF.

The chain is built from TRBV7-9 and TRBJ2-7; 7 bases fit TRBD1. This CDR3 has 15 residues. The trim removed 0 bases at V and 0 bases at J, leaving 2 bases unmatched. The V gene's germline CDR1 is SEHNR and CDR2 FQNEAQ (reference sequence). The CDR3 is CASSLAPGGSYEQYF. The DNA for the CDR3 is TGTGCCAGCAGCTTAGCGCCAGGGGGCTCCTACGAGCAGTACTTC.

V gene TRBV4-2 combines with J gene TRBJ2-7, with D uncertain. The ends were cut back, 2 bases at V and 2 bases at J, with 13 bases in the middle. Germline CDR1 and CDR2: LGHNA and YNFKEQ. The CDR3 consists of 15 residues. The CDR3 region is CASSQTDRIPYEQYF. In nucleotides, the CDR3 is TGTGCCAGCAGCCAAACCGACCGCATACCCTACGAGCAGTACTTC.

The J gene is TRBJ2-1, the V gene TRBV15; 9 positions match TRBD1. CDR3 length: 14 residues. Germline V lookup: CDR1 LNHNV, CDR2 YYDKDF (reference sequence). After removal of 3 bases from V and 14 bases from J, the junction contained 11 bases not matched to a gene. The CDR3 loop is CATSRRDRATRKFF. The DNA for the CDR3 is TGTGCCACCAGCAGGCGGGACAGGGCGACCAGAAAGTTCTTC. Drawing the rest from reference TRBV15 and TRBJ2-1, the complete variable domain is DAMVIQNPRYQVTQFGKPVTLSCSQTLNHNVMYWYQQKSSQAPKLLFHYYDKDFNNEADTPDNFQSRRPNTSFCFLDIRSPGLGDTAMYLCATSRRDRATRKFFGPGTRLTVL.

The rearrangement uses TRBV7-3 and TRBJ2-5; D possibly corresponds to TRBD2 (5 bases). In germline, CDR1 is SGHTA, CDR2 FQGTGA. This CDR3 region has 13 residues. V was cut by 8 bases and J by 5 bases, with 15 bases left in between. As DNA, the CDR3 is TGTGCCAGCTCACCGGGGATTTGGGAGACCCAGTACTTC. Protein product: CASSPGIWETQYF.

The chain recombines TRBV6-5 with TRBJ1-2; 10 bases fit TRBD1. CDR1 and CDR2 (germline): MNHEY, SVGAGI. J gave up 3 bases and V 6 bases, and 4 bases lay outside the gene matches. This CDR3 contains 14 residues. The CDR3 coding sequence is TGTGCCAGCAGACCGACAGGGGGCGACTATGGCTACACCTTC. As protein: CASRPTGGDYGYTF.

The chain links TRBV7-8 to TRBJ1-3; 10 bases map to TRBD1. The CDR3 runs to 14 residues. The V gene's germline CDR1 is SGHVS and CDR2 FQNEAQ. Germline trimming cut 6 bases from V and 16 bases from J; bases unmatched to any gene: 15. The CDR3 region is CASSPGTGAGVGYF. Written as DNA, the CDR3 is TGTGCCAGCAGTCCCGGGACAGGGGCGGGAGTTGGGTATTTT.

V is TRBV9 and J is TRBJ1-6; 7 nucleotides agree with TRBD1. The CDR3 consists of 15 residues. The ends lost 2 bases at V and 4 bases at J; junction bases unmatched: 3. Germline V gives CDR1 SGDLS, CDR2 YYNGEE. The CDR3 DNA reads as TGTGCCAGCAGCGTTCTGGACAGGTATAATTCACCCCTCCACTTT. Its translation is CASSVLDRYNSPLHF.

The rearrangement uses TRBV7-2 and TRBJ2-3; 7 bases agree with TRBD2. J lost 3 bases, V lost 5 bases, and 5 bases had no gene match. Per germline, CDR1 SGHTA and CDR2 FQGNSA. The length of the CDR3 is 14 residues. CDR3 amino acids: CASSPSGGTDTQYF. DNA of the CDR3: TGTGCCAGCAGCCCTTCCGGGGGGACAGATACGCAGTATTTT.

The gene calls are TRBV13 and TRBJ2-6; D might be TRBD1 (5 bases). The V end lost 5 bases, the J end lost 0 bases, and 8 bases lay between the germline ends. The CDR3 is made up of 15 amino acids. CDR1 and CDR2 from the germline V gene are PRHDT and FYEKMQ (reference sequence). For the CDR3, the DNA is TGTGCCAGCAGCGATCAGGGCTCTGGGGCCAACGTCCTGACTTTC. This codes for CASSDQGSGANVLTF.

The V gene is TRBV5-6, the J gene TRBJ1-6; the match to TRBD1 covers 9 bases. With V trimmed by 4 bases and J by 9 bases, 5 bases remained unmatched. Germline CDR1 SGHDT, CDR2 YYEEEE. This CDR3 is built from 14 residues. CDR3 sequence (DNA): TGTGCCAGCAGCCGGGACAGGGCACGTTCACCCCTCCACTTT. Translated, it gives CASSRDRARSPLHF. Using reference TRBV5-6 and TRBJ1-6 for the parts outside the CDR3, the full variable domain is DAGVTQSPTHLIKTRGQQVTLRCSPKSGHDTVSWYQQALGQGPQFIFQYYEEEERQRGNFPDRFSGHQFPNYSSELNVNALLLGDSALYLCASSRDRARSPLHFGNGTRLTVT.

This clone was seen a few times. The rearrangement uses TRBV3-1 (or the pseudogene TRBV3-2) and TRBJ2-3, with D uncertain. V lost 5 bases, J lost 1 base, and 16 bases lay in between. The CDR3 is 16 residues long. Germline CDR1 reads LGHDT; CDR2 reads YNNKEL (reference sequence). The CDR3 here is CASSSGTPAGTDTQYF. The CDR3 nucleotides read TGTGCCAGCAGCTCCGGAACTCCGGCTGGCACAGATACGCAGTATTTT.